The present T cell receptor (beta chain) was sequenced within a study of cytomegalovirus exposure and HLA in healthy donors (dated by TCRdb to 2015 to 2018). At the level of the whole study: An earlier analysis of roughly 570 of the donors reported approximately 260 Gb of sequence data and around 110 million unique TCR beta sequences obtained from around 190 million T cells. An early release covering more than 500 HLA-typed donors comprised about 320 gigabases of sequencing data and approximately 85 million unique TCR sequences. Of the roughly 390 genotyped donors, 81% were placed in the genetic ancestry cluster associated with self-reported Caucasian donors. The aim of the study was to test whether cataloging public T cell receptors could identify signatures of past pathogen exposure. The study used immunosequencing to profile the T cell repertoires of about 670 subjects and linked those repertoires to cytomegalovirus serostatus. A separate validation cohort of about 110 different subjects was used in addition to the 666-subject first cohort. To predict cytomegalovirus infection status, the study brought together high-throughput TCR immunosequencing, statistical association of individual TCRs with disease status, and machine learning. In a later analysis, previously published TCR beta repertoires from 600 to 850 donors were re-analyzed and high-resolution HLA genotyping was added so that TCR occurrence patterns could be studied. Rather than using new phenotypic data, the later analysis identified candidate immune exposures from TCR beta sequences and from how often those sequences occurred across donors. An earlier analysis of approximately 580 of the donors used high-throughput TCR beta sequencing to judge whether each TCR beta V gene segment behaved as functional or pseudogenic. Donor age, sex, ethnicity and CMV serostatus were collected together with the repertoire data. In a later genetic analysis, genome-wide SNP genotypes for about three fifths of the roughly 670 donors were used, and that subset was treated as a discovery cohort. Every repertoire in the discovery cohort had been generated on one and the same sequencing platform. HLA typing included class I and class II loci at four-digit resolution. Typing coverage varied by locus: roughly 629-640 donors for A, B, C, DRB1 and DQB1; 522 for DQA1; about 570 for DPA1; roughly 450 for DPB1. Four or five DR-DQ haplotypes were handled as single units for association and clustering because linkage in the cohort was strong. On average, roughly 240,000 unique TCR beta nucleotide sequences were sequenced per donor among a few hundred genotyped donors of the cohort, with about 17% of those sequences being non-productive.

Trimming removed 1 base from V and 7 bases from J, leaving 14 bases between the germline ends. From a lookup of the germline V gene, CDR1 and CDR2 are SGHNT and YENEEA. Counted from cysteine to phenylalanine, this CDR3 has 14 amino acids. The only DNA kept is the CDR3, 42 bases in frame from the first base. The research as a whole found: Linkage disequilibrium might explain the correlated functional status among segregating V segments, but an unknown experimental factor could not be excluded. In both the original and validation cohorts, the classifier was reported to diagnose cytomegalovirus status with high specificity and sensitivity. A few of the identified cytomegalovirus-associated TCR beta chains were confirmed in vitro to be specific for cytomegalovirus antigens. Strong co-occurrence of HLA alleles, especially DR and DQ, made assigning TCR associations to individual alleles difficult. A further reported finding was that TCR beta sequences accurately predicted the HLA-A and HLA-B alleles for most subjects in the first cohort. The only immune exposure information available for the cohort was CMV serostatus. The presence/absence analyses assumed that sequencing depth was roughly uniform across donors, and that assumption may not be true. In this cohort, only TCR beta chains were sequenced, and detectable features were limited by the absence of alpha or paired-chain data. A later analysis found that TCR association rates varied across HLA loci, with DRB1 alleles showing the most associated TCRs and HLA-C alleles the fewest. A later genetic analysis associated a missense DCLRE1C variant with V-gene and J-gene trimming of TCR beta chains, and an independent cohort replicated the association. In a later analysis, HLA-associated TCR beta chains showed more clonal expansion and lower generation probabilities than non-associated chains that were equally common. Around 16 rarely observed V segments, including chromosome 9 orphons, were excluded from the earlier analysis of approximately 600 of the donors because counts were too low. A later analysis associated 15,000 to 20,000 TCR beta sequences with specific HLA alleles at a false discovery rate of 0.05. The sequencing pipeline was judged likely to have produced a cluster of highly shared sequence variants as a technical artifact. In the study, 150 to 200 TCR beta chains were listed as associated with cytomegalovirus. According to a later genetic analysis, donors in an Asian-associated ancestry cluster had fewer N-insertions in productive TCRs than the roughly 700-donor mean. While some public TCRs were present in many individuals, most TCR sequences turned up only very rarely across donors. The 87-base-pair reads could not distinguish some IMGT-functional V segments, including TRBV6-2 and TRBV6-3, so those segments were excluded. In an earlier analysis of over 550 of the donors, most TCR beta V segments were observed in productive rearrangements about 90% or about 30% of the time, broadly matching IMGT annotations. The authors suggested that the approach could potentially be extended to other disease states and immunological phenotypes. A later analysis reported that several top co-occurrence clusters appeared linked to parvovirus B19, influenza, CMV and Epstein-Barr virus. HLA typing was unavailable for some donors at each locus, so association tests used only the typed subset. A later analysis found that most CMV-associated TCR beta chains appeared HLA-restricted, with HLA associations seemingly driven largely by CMV exposure.

Library construction relied on the immunoSEQ multiplex PCR assay. For the multiplex PCR, a mixture combining 60 forward primers for TCR Vbeta segments and 13 reverse primers for TCR Jbeta segments was used. Amplification of the CDR3 region of rearranged TCR beta genes was performed with a multiplex PCR assay on genomic DNA. The Illumina HiSeq System was used to sequence the amplified TCR beta libraries as 87-base-pair reads. As for the authors' bioinformatics: Across the 600 to 700 repertoires, a later analysis counted roughly 84 million unique TCR beta chains, some 11 million of which were shared by at least two donors. Raw reads were error-corrected and collapsed into unique sequences by a nearest-neighbor algorithm in which closely related sequences were merged to remove PCR and sequencing errors. V, D and J gene segments were assigned by aligning CDR3 sequences to IMGT reference sequences. For a sequence to be retained, at least a six-nucleotide match to both a V gene segment and a J gene segment was required. Rearrangements were classified as productive when the CDR3 lacked stop codons and remained in frame with V and J, and all other rearrangements were classified as non-productive. Following IMGT convention, CDR3 was defined as the stretch from the second conserved V-encoded cysteine to the conserved J-encoded phenylalanine. The earlier analysis of about 530 of the donors excluded any sequence lacking an unambiguous match to a single V gene segment. In an earlier analysis of approximately 500 of the donors, a V segment was called functional when productive rearrangements were above 56.7%, and segregating when the standard deviation between donors exceeded 5%. To diagnose cytomegalovirus status from the catalog of TCR beta chain sequences, a statistical classification framework was built. V and J gene assignment, in a later analysis, came from comparing TCR nucleotide sequences with IMGT/GENE-DB human TR gene sequences. The TCRdist pipeline was used in a later analysis to assign CDR3 sequences and most-parsimonious VDJ recombination scenarios. In a later analysis, each TCR beta chain was defined by its CDR3 amino acid sequence together with its V-gene family, and reads without a unique V-gene family were excluded. To address suspected cross-contamination and a sequencing artifact, a later analysis removed a few hundred highly shared, low-generation-probability nucleotide sequences. A later analysis calculated a clonal expansion index for each public chain from normalized within-repertoire ranks of inferred template counts. A later analysis computed generation probabilities with a VDJ recombination model fitted to out-of-frame rearrangements, and checked the results against IGoR. In a later analysis, TCR-TCR, TCR-HLA and TCR-CMV co-occurrence was scored with hypergeometric tests, and a repertoire-size bias correction was applied to TCR pairs. False discovery rates were estimated in a later analysis by permuting HLA or CMV assignments 20 times. In a later analysis, co-occurring TCRs were grouped using DBSCAN, and TCRdist sequence similarity was added for clustering within HLA-allele-positive subsets. Co-occurrence clustering excluded repertoires with fewer than 30,000 or more than 120,000 public chains, plus five with anomalous nucleotide sharing. This immuneACCESS table, as held by TCRdb, lists in-frame sequences with V and J called but not all clones. Of the missing ones, under half trace to an unresolved V gene in checked studies; the others have no known cause. That table supplies the V and J calls and clone size; D and trimming were determined from the DNA. Present in this sample are approximately 160,000 clones, under 90% of which were seen just once. Approximately 6.7% of the sample is held by the ten biggest clonotypes.

In total, about 650 healthy bone marrow donors made up the cohort. At the time of sampling, all cohort members were nominally healthy, though unrecorded immune exposures were likely present. The donor was CMV seropositive and was included in the group of 289 seropositive cohort members. Every donor gave a peripheral blood sample, and the peripheral blood mononuclear cells from that sample were used for TCR beta sequencing. Genomic DNA was extracted from the blood cell samples with the Qiagen DNeasy Blood Extraction Kit. About this clone: There is no known antigen for this receptor. The input lacks base qualities; no much larger clone sits a single base away.

The rearrangement joined TRBV11-3 to TRBJ2-7; confidence is insufficient to name the D gene. Sequencing used PBMCs. This TCR was sampled from a young man in good health and CMV-seropositive. CDR3 sequence: CASSLARMTQEQYF. The DNA sequence follows: TGTGCCAGCAGCTTAGCTAGGATGACCCAGGAGCAGTACTTC.